This T cell receptor (beta chain) was sequenced for a study of blood T cell repertoires in COVID-19 (TCRdb year 2020). Regarding the study in general: Samples covering the acute and convalescent phases of COVID-19 were provided by collaborators in the United States, Italy and Spain. The repertoires were released in a freely available public database intended as a resource for research on the immune response to SARS-CoV-2. The samples were drawn from the first 160 participants of the ongoing ImmuneRACE study and from 1,254 subjects provided by 6 global collaborators. The material from the prospective study consisted of cDNA or gDNA derived from T cells, B-cell-depleted T cells, or PBMCs. Sample metadata almost always included a de-identified subject ID, COVID-19 status, age in years and sex. Deeply sampled blood TCRbeta repertoires from subjects exposed to, actively infected with, or recovered from COVID-19 were included in the dataset. Where available, HLA class I and class II types were obtained from metadata supplied by the sample provider rather than from assay-based typing. General study outcomes and caveats: The quantity of clinical and demographic metadata differed by source and by participant and was supplied without curation.

The germline V gene yields ENHRY for CDR1 and SYGVKD for CDR2. From cysteine to phenylalanine, the CDR3 is 15 amino acids long. The CDR3 DNA has 45 bases and is translated from base 1. The V end loses 5 bases and the J end loses 1 base, and a stretch of 13 bases separates them. As to this clone: Which antigen it targets is not known. No quality values exist for individual bases; no much larger clone is one base distant.

Each collaborating institution followed its own protocols to collect whole blood in K2EDTA tubes. For TCRbeta analysis, collaborators shipped samples as frozen whole blood, isolated PBMCs, or DNA extracted from either of those sample types. TCRbeta CDR3 regions were amplified from genomic DNA by means of the immunoSEQ Assay, a bias-controlled multiplex PCR. The original pipeline was this. Within the assay, amplification of reference gene primers was used to estimate how many nucleated cells each sample contained. Sequence reads were collapsed and filtered to measure the absolute abundance of every unique TCRbeta CDR3 rearrangement. For each sample, productive Simpson clonality was calculated as the square root of Simpson's diversity index over productive rearrangements. As stored in TCRdb, this immuneACCESS dataset retains in-frame rearrangements with V and J assigned. A fraction of the clones does not appear; measured against another copy, unresolved V genes explain less than half of the discrepancy, and the remainder lacks a known reason. That table supplies the V and J calls and clone size; D and trimming were determined from the DNA. This sample holds 150,000 to 200,000 clones; 84% were observed only once. The top ten hold roughly a fifth of the sample.

Sequencing was done on a sample of peripheral blood. The sequence links TRBV10-3 to TRBJ2-3, and possibly TRBD2, on 5 matching bases. This receptor was identified in an elderly woman with acute or convalescent COVID-19. This receptor carries the CDR3 CAISLRTGGTDTQYF. The nucleotide sequence reads TGTGCCATCAGTCTACGGACTGGGGGCACAGATACGCAGTATTTT.